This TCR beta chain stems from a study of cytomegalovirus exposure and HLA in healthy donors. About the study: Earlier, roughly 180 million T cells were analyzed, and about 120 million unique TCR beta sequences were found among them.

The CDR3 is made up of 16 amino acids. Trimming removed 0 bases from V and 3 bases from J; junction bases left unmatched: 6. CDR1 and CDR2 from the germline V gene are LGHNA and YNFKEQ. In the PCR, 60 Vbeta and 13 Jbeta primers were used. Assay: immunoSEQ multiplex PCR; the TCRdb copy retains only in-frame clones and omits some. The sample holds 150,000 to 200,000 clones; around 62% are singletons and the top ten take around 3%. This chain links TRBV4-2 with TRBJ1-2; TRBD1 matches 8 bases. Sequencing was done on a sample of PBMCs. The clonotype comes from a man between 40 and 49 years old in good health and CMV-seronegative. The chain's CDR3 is CASSQDSDRVYYGYTF. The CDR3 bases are TGTGCCAGCAGCCAAGACTCGGACAGGGTTTACTATGGCTACACCTTC.